A selection of T cell receptor beta chains follows, all from one sample in a study of shared clonotypes between healthy human individuals. The protocol was immunoSEQ multiplex PCR, while the TCRdb copy is restricted to in-frame clones and leaves out a portion. Here the sample spans about 600,000 clones, approximately 97% being singletons. The sequenced sample consisted of naive CD4+ T cells sorted from blood. The receptors were sampled from a woman aged 25 to 39 in good health. CDR3s include the opening cysteine and the closing phenylalanine or tryptophan. A D gene is named only where the DNA matches it firmly. A row's size may be missing; if present it is once, few, many or a size class.

CDR3 | DNA | D | V | size | length | J
CASSETSGRDHHNEQFF | TGTGCCAGCAGCGAGACTAGCGGGAGGGATCACCACAATGAGCAGTTCTTC | TRBD2 | TRBV9 | - | 17 | TRBJ2-1
CASSTLQETQYF | TGTGCCAGCTCAACCCTACAAGAGACCCAGTACTTC | - | TRBV18 | - | 12 | TRBJ2-5
CASSASRGSYEQYF | TGTGCCAGCAGCGCTTCGAGGGGGAGCTACGAGCAGTACTTC | - | TRBV11-3 | - | 14 | TRBJ2-7
CASSSLLLSYNEQFF | TGTGCCAGCAGTTCCTTACTCCTATCCTACAATGAGCAGTTCTTC | - | TRBV28 | - | 15 | TRBJ2-1
CASTARGDTQYF | TGTGCCAGCACTGCACGGGGAGATACGCAGTATTTT | - | TRBV6-6 | - | 12 | TRBJ2-3
CASSPGSGNTIYF | TGTGCCAGCAGTCCGGGCTCTGGAAACACCATATATTTT | - | TRBV14 | - | 13 | TRBJ1-3
CASSPGAGSYQETQYF | TGTGCCAGCTCACCGGGGGCAGGGTCGTACCAAGAGACCCAGTACTTC | - | TRBV18 | - | 16 | TRBJ2-5
CASSVNRLETQYF | TGTGCCAGCAGCGTGAACAGGTTGGAGACCCAGTACTTC | - | TRBV11-3 | - | 13 | TRBJ2-5
CASSQPRSGDTQYF | TGCGCCAGCAGCCAGCCTAGGAGCGGAGATACGCAGTATTTT | - | TRBV4-1 | - | 14 | TRBJ2-3
CASLFSEAGGGNTIYF | TGTGCCAGCTTATTCTCCGAAGCGGGAGGTGGAAACACCATATATTTT | - | TRBV18 | - | 16 | TRBJ1-3
CASSQTLNTGELFF | TGTGCCAGCAGCCAAACTCTGAACACCGGGGAGCTGTTTTTT | - | TRBV6-1 | - | 14 | TRBJ2-2
CASTTPGTGVYEQYF | TGTGCCAGCACTACCCCCGGGACAGGGGTTTACGAGCAGTACTTC | TRBD1 | TRBV28 | - | 15 | TRBJ2-7
CASNTGTVDNEQFF | TGTGCCAGCAACACCGGGACAGTCGACAATGAGCAGTTCTTC | TRBD1 | TRBV7-3 | - | 14 | TRBJ2-1
CASSVTGQDTGELFF | TGTGCCAGCAGCGTAACGGGACAAGACACCGGGGAGCTGTTTTTT | - | TRBV11-2 | - | 15 | TRBJ2-2
CASKTGRGIADTQYF | TGTGCCAGCAAGACGGGACGAGGGATAGCGGATACGCAGTATTTT | - | TRBV2 | - | 15 | TRBJ2-3
CASSAGGPHYEQYF | TGTGCCAGCTCTGCGGGAGGGCCTCATTACGAGCAGTACTTC | TRBD2 | TRBV18 | - | 14 | TRBJ2-7
CASRIPGLPYEQYF | TGTGCCAGCAGGATTCCGGGACTGCCCTACGAGCAGTACTTC | - | TRBV28 | - | 14 | TRBJ2-7
CASSIDPSGSRTEAFF | TGTGCCAGTAGTATAGATCCCTCAGGGAGCCGCACTGAAGCTTTCTTT | - | TRBV19 | - | 16 | TRBJ1-1
CASSHRTSGRIETQYF | TGTGCCAGCAGCCATAGGACTAGCGGGAGAATTGAGACCCAGTACTTC | TRBD2 | TRBV5-4 | - | 16 | TRBJ2-5
CASSLAGANYEQYF | TGTGCCAGCAGTCTAGCGGGGGCAAACTACGAGCAGTACTTC | TRBD2 | TRBV28 | once | 14 | TRBJ2-7
CASSPGTGVWDYGYTF | TGTGCCAGCAGTCCCGGGACAGGGGTTTGGGACTATGGCTACACCTTC | TRBD1 | TRBV28 | once | 16 | TRBJ1-2
CASSAGASGSISYNEQFF | TGTGCCAGCAGCGCAGGGGCTAGCGGGAGTATCTCCTACAATGAGCAGTTCTTC | TRBD2 | TRBV9 | once | 18 | TRBJ2-1
CASSMLGPNEQFF | TGTGCCAGTAGTATGTTGGGACCAAATGAGCAGTTCTTC | - | TRBV19 | - | 13 | TRBJ2-1
CASSRRENSYEQYF | TGTGCCAGCTCACGGCGGGAGAACTCCTACGAGCAGTACTTC | TRBD2 | TRBV18 | - | 14 | TRBJ2-7
CSAWDRGYEQYF | TGCAGCGCCTGGGACAGGGGTTACGAGCAGTACTTC | TRBD1 | TRBV29-1 | - | 12 | TRBJ2-7
CSVEETGGHTEAFF | TGCAGCGTTGAGGAGACAGGGGGCCACACTGAAGCTTTCTTT | TRBD1 | TRBV29-1 | - | 14 | TRBJ1-1
CASRKETQYF | TGTGCCAGCAGGAAAGAGACCCAGTACTTC | - | TRBV6-1 | - | 10 | TRBJ2-5
CASKADTQYF | TGTGCCAGCAAAGCAGATACGCAGTATTTT | - | TRBV28 | - | 10 | TRBJ2-3
CASSKIQGIQETQYF | TGTGCCAGCAGTAAAATCCAGGGTATCCAAGAGACCCAGTACTTC | - | TRBV2 | - | 15 | TRBJ2-5
CASSWGTSGSYEQYF | TGTGCCAGCAGCTGGGGGACTAGCGGGAGTTACGAGCAGTACTTC | TRBD2 | TRBV11-2 | - | 15 | TRBJ2-7
CASSTTSYDGELFF | TGTGCCAGTAGTACGACTAGCTATGACGGGGAGCTGTTTTTT | TRBD2 | TRBV19 | - | 14 | TRBJ2-2
CATSRDKGGSEKLFF | TGTGCCACCAGCAGAGATAAGGGGGGAAGTGAAAAACTGTTTTTT | - | TRBV15 | - | 15 | TRBJ1-4
CASSLLAGGYNEQFF | TGTGCCAGCAGTCTACTAGCGGGAGGGTACAATGAGCAGTTCTTC | TRBD2 | TRBV28 | once | 15 | TRBJ2-1
CASSLVDRGHGYTF | TGTGCCAGCAGCTTGGTAGATAGGGGCCATGGCTACACCTTC | - | TRBV5-6 | - | 14 | TRBJ1-2
CASSLGRGASTDTQYF | TGTGCCAGCAGCTTAGGGCGGGGTGCTAGCACAGATACGCAGTATTTT | - | TRBV11-2 | - | 16 | TRBJ2-3
CASSRTPGAEAFF | TGTGCCAGCAGCCGAACCCCAGGGGCTGAAGCTTTCTTT | - | TRBV6-1 | - | 13 | TRBJ1-1
CASSFGGRRTDTQYF | TGTGCCAGCAGCTTCGGCGGGAGGAGGACAGATACGCAGTATTTT | TRBD2 | TRBV5-4 | - | 15 | TRBJ2-3
CASRGQGLAGGRGEGNEQFF | TGCGCCAGCAGGGGACAGGGACTAGCGGGAGGACGGGGAGAGGGGAATGAGCAGTTCTTC | TRBD2 | TRBV5-1 | - | 20 | TRBJ2-1
CASSLRPGGGQPQHF | TGTGCCAGCAGCTTGCGCCCAGGGGGTGGTCAGCCCCAGCATTTT | TRBD1 | TRBV5-4 | once | 15 | TRBJ1-5
CASRGQGLREQYF | TGTGCCAGCAGGGGACAGGGGTTAAGGGAGCAGTACTTC | TRBD1 | TRBV28 | - | 13 | TRBJ2-7
CASSLAGGQNNQPQHF | TGTGCCAGCAGCTTAGCGGGAGGGCAGAATAATCAGCCCCAGCATTTT | - | TRBV7-2 | few | 16 | TRBJ1-5
CASSFLSGNTIYF | TGTGCCAGCAGTTTTCTCTCTGGAAACACCATATATTTT | - | TRBV7-8 | - | 13 | TRBJ1-3
CASTSDILNTGELFF | TGTGCCAGCACATCCGACATATTAAACACCGGGGAGCTGTTTTTT | - | TRBV28 | - | 15 | TRBJ2-2
CASRRGGNSYEQYF | TGCGCCAGCCGCCGGGGGGGTAACTCCTACGAGCAGTACTTC | TRBD2 | TRBV4-1 | - | 14 | TRBJ2-7
CASSKHRGGYGYTF | TGTGCCAGCAGCAAGCATAGGGGGGGCTATGGCTACACCTTC | - | TRBV21-1 | - | 14 | TRBJ1-2
CASSLRMNTEAFF | TGTGCCAGCAGCCTAAGGATGAACACTGAAGCTTTCTTT | - | TRBV16 | - | 13 | TRBJ1-1
CASSLTGANVLTF | TGTGCCAGCAGTTTAACTGGGGCCAACGTCCTGACTTTC | - | TRBV27 | few | 13 | TRBJ2-6
CASSIGTAPGETQYF | TGTGCCAGTAGTATAGGTACAGCCCCTGGGGAGACCCAGTACTTC | - | TRBV19 | - | 15 | TRBJ2-5
CATDRTGELFF | TGTGCCACAGACCGGACCGGGGAGCTGTTTTTT | - | TRBV6-5 | - | 11 | TRBJ2-2
CASNPDGLETDTQYF | TGTGCCAGCAATCCAGACGGACTGGAGACAGATACGCAGTATTTT | - | TRBV6-1 | - | 15 | TRBJ2-3
CASSQGRDISNQPQHF | TGCGCCAGCAGCCAAGGAAGGGACATTAGCAATCAGCCCCAGCATTTT | - | TRBV23-1 | - | 16 | TRBJ1-5
CASSLLDEQYF | TGTGCCAGCAGTTTATTAGACGAGCAGTACTTC | - | TRBV28 | - | 11 | TRBJ2-7
CASTQQGLHEQYF | TGTGCCAGCACCCAACAGGGGCTCCACGAGCAGTACTTC | TRBD1 | TRBV2 | once | 13 | TRBJ2-7
CASSPHFQETQYF | TGTGCCAGCAGCCCCCACTTCCAAGAGACCCAGTACTTC | - | TRBV28 | - | 13 | TRBJ2-5
CASSETLTASTDTQYF | TGTGCCAGCAGCGAGACCCTCACAGCTAGCACAGATACGCAGTATTTT | - | TRBV9 | - | 16 | TRBJ2-3